This is a list of T cell receptor beta chains from one sample in a study of CD8 T cells in ankylosing spondylitis. TCRdb re-derived calls from the 5' RACE reads in MiXCR, one entry per CDR3 protein. In the table there are under 150,000 distinct CDR3 sequences, roughly 8% of which are singletons. The source material was synovial fluid, either unsorted or a sorted T cell fraction (not recorded which). All receptors come from a male donor with ankylosing spondylitis. Both conserved end residues are part of each CDR3. The D gene is left open where the match is weak. A row's size may be missing; if present it is once, few, many or a size class.

j_call clone_size v_call d_call cdr3_nt cdr3_aa
TRBJ2-7 few TRBV18 TRBD1 TGTGCCAGCTCACCACAGACAGGGATCTACGAGCAGTACTTC CASSPQTGIYEQYF
TRBJ2-3 few TRBV5-1 . TGCGCCAGCAGCCCGGAAGGACTTAGGAACGCAGATACGCAGTATTTT CASSPEGLRNADTQYF
TRBJ1-1 . TRBV27 . TGTGCCAGCAGCCCGAGGGTAAGCCCGTCCGGCACTGAAGCTTTCTTT CASSPRVSPSGTEAFF
TRBJ2-4 few TRBV28 TRBD1 TGTGCCAGCAGTTTGGCCCCGACAGGGCAGGACATTCAGTACTTC CASSLAPTGQDIQYF
TRBJ1-1 . TRBV21-1 . TGTGCCAGCAGCAAAGCGCCTCAGGGAAGGCGGAACACTGAAGCTTTCTTT CASSKAPQGRRNTEAFF
TRBJ1-2 . TRBV5-1 . TGCGCCAGCAGCTCCAAGACGGTCTATGGCTACACCTTC CASSSKTVYGYTF
TRBJ1-1 many TRBV6-6 . TGTGCCAGCAGCCTTCAAGCGTGGGACACTGAAGCTTTCTTT CASSLQAWDTEAFF
TRBJ2-3 many TRBV20-1 . TGCAGTGCCCCGGAAGGGGATACGCAGTATTTT CSAPEGDTQYF
TRBJ1-1 few TRBV5-1 . TGCGCCAGCAGCCAAGGTCAGCCCAACACTGAAGCTTTCTTT CASSQGQPNTEAFF
TRBJ2-1 many TRBV7-9 . TGTGCCAGCCTCCTAAGGGACCTTTCCCCCAATGAGCAGTTCTTC CASLLRDLSPNEQFF
TRBJ2-3 . TRBV6-2/TRBV6-3 TRBD2 TGTGCCAGCAGGCCTGAGCGGACTAGCGGATTCACAGATACGCAGTATTTT CASRPERTSGFTDTQYF
TRBJ1-6 . TRBV6-1 TRBD1 TGTGCCAGCAGTGAGGGACAGGCGTATAATTCACCCCTCCACTTT CASSEGQAYNSPLHF
TRBJ2-5 . TRBV2 TRBD1 TGTGCCAGCAGTGACACAGGGGGCGCGACCCAGTACTTC CASSDTGGATQYF
TRBJ2-1 . TRBV7-2 TRBD2 TGTGCCAGCACCCCCCAAACCCGCGGGGGGGGGTACAATGAGCAGTTCTTC CASTPQTRGGGYNEQFF
TRBJ2-5 few TRBV20-1 TRBD2 TGCAGTGCTATGGCCTTGTTCACAGCGGGAGTCGGGGAGACCCAGTACTTC CSAMALFTAGVGETQYF
TRBJ1-3 . TRBV7-2 TRBD1 TGTGCCAGCAGCTTGTACTCCGGGACAGGGTCCGGAAACACCATATATTTT CASSLYSGTGSGNTIYF
TRBJ2-1 . TRBV12-3/TRBV12-4 TRBD2 TGTGCCAGCAGTTTTTTTTGGCCCGGAGTAGCGGGAAATGAGCAGTTCTTC CASSFFWPGVAGNEQFF
TRBJ2-3 many TRBV9 . TGTGCCAGCAGCTACGAGGGGGCAGATACGCAGTATTTT CASSYEGADTQYF
TRBJ2-1 many TRBV5-1 . TGCGCCAGCAGCTTGCACGGGGGAAGCTCCTACAATGAGCAGTTCTTC CASSLHGGSSYNEQFF
TRBJ1-1 many TRBV28 . TGTGCCAGCAGTTTCTCTGGAGGGGAGTTCACTGAAGCTTTCTTT CASSFSGGEFTEAFF
TRBJ1-4 . TRBV20-1 . TGCAGTGCTAGTGCTTCCGGGACCCCGGGGGCAGGTGAAAAACTGTTTTTT CSASASGTPGAGEKLFF
TRBJ1-1 few TRBV20-1 . TGCAGTGCTAGGTCCCAGAACACTGAAGCTTTCTTT CSARSQNTEAFF
TRBJ1-5 . TRBV20-1 . TGCAGTGTCGGAATCCCCAACAACGGGCAGCCCCAGCATTTT CSVGIPNNGQPQHF
TRBJ2-2 . TRBV7-9 . TGTGCCAGCAGCCGGGAGAACACCGGGGAGCTGTTTTTT CASSRENTGELFF
TRBJ1-5 . TRBV7-9 . TGTGCCAGCAGCTTAGGGGGTCGAGATCAGCCCCAGCATTTT CASSLGGRDQPQHF
TRBJ2-6 . TRBV2 . TGTGCCACTGGCGGACAGTACAGCTCTGGGGCCAACGTCCTGACTTTC CATGGQYSSGANVLTF
TRBJ1-2 many TRBV29-1 . TGCAGCGTGGTCAGGGGAAGGGAGACTGGCTACACCTTC CSVVRGRETGYTF
TRBJ1-1 . TRBV24-1 . TGTGCCACCAGTGATAGCCACAGGGTTGAAGCTTTCTTT CATSDSHRVEAFF
TRBJ2-3 few TRBV10-3 . TGTGCCATCAGTGAGACGGACAAGCAGTATTTT CAISETDKQYF
TRBJ2-5 few TRBV20-1 . TGCAGTAATCTGGCAATAGAGACCCAGTACTTC CSNLAIETQYF
TRBJ2-7 many TRBV2 . TGTGCCAGCAGTGACACTCCATCCTACGAGCAGTACTTC CASSDTPSYEQYF
TRBJ2-7 many TRBV28 . TGTGCCAGCAGTTGGTTAAACAGGGCGAGCTACGAGCAGTACTTC CASSWLNRASYEQYF
TRBJ2-1 . TRBV28 . TGTGCCAGCAGTATCCGGGCCCACTACAATGAGCAGTTCTTC CASSIRAHYNEQFF
TRBJ2-2 many TRBV7-2 . TGTGCCAGCAGCTTATTGGAATCGAACACCGGGGAGCTGTTTTTT CASSLLESNTGELFF
TRBJ1-1 few TRBV12-3/TRBV12-4 . TGTGCCAGCAGTTCCTTGGGACGGTTGAACACTGAAGCTTTCTTT CASSSLGRLNTEAFF
TRBJ2-7 many TRBV28 . TGTGCCAGCAGTCCATTTTCATCCTACGAGCAGTACTTC CASSPFSSYEQYF
TRBJ2-1 many TRBV29-1 . TGCAGCGCCGAGTACAATGAGCAGTTCTTC CSAEYNEQFF
TRBJ1-4 many TRBV27 . TGTGCCAGCAGTTTTGGGATAAATGAAAAACTGTTTTTT CASSFGINEKLFF
TRBJ2-1 . TRBV20-1 . TGCAGTGCTAGAGTTGGGGTTTATCAGGGGAGGAACTATGAGCAGTTCTTC CSARVGVYQGRNYEQFF
TRBJ2-3 many TRBV7-2 . TGTGCCAGCAGCAAAGGGTTTGGGGCAACAGATACGCAGTATTTT CASSKGFGATDTQYF
TRBJ2-2 many TRBV7-2 TRBD2 TGTGCCAGCAGCCCCCCGACTAGCGGGGGGGGGGAGCTGTTTTTT CASSPPTSGGGELFF
TRBJ2-4 few TRBV12-3/TRBV12-4 . TGTGCCAGCAGTTTTGACCGAACCATTCAGTACTTC CASSFDRTIQYF
TRBJ2-1 many TRBV5-1 TRBD2 TGCGCCAGCAGGGGGACTACCCTTGTCAATGAGCAGTTCTTC CASRGTTLVNEQFF
TRBJ2-3 many TRBV4-3 . TGCGCCAGCAGCCCCACCCGGGACCTGGGACAGTATTTT CASSPTRDLGQYF
TRBJ2-3 . TRBV5-1 . TGCGCCAGCAGGACAGGAGACAGCACAGATACGCAGTATTTT CASRTGDSTDTQYF
TRBJ2-7 few TRBV12-3/TRBV12-4 . TGTGCCAGCAGTTTAGGGGGGGCTTACTACGAGCAGTACTTC CASSLGGAYYEQYF
TRBJ2-5 . TRBV10-3 . TGTGCCATCAACGCTCGCGGGATTCTGGAGACCCAGTACTTC CAINARGILETQYF